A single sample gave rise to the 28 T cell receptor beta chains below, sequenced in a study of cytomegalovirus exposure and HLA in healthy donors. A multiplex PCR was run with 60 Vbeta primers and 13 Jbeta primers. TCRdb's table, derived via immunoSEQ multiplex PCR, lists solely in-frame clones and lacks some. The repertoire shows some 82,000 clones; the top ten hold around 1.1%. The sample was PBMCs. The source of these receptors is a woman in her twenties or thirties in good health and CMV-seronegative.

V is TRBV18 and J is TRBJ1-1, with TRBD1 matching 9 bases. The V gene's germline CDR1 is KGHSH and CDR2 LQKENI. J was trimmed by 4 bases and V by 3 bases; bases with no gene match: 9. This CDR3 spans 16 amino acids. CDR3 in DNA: TGTGCCAGCTCACCGAGCTACAGGGGGCCAGGCACTGAAGCTTTCTTT. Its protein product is CASSPSYRGPGTEAFF.

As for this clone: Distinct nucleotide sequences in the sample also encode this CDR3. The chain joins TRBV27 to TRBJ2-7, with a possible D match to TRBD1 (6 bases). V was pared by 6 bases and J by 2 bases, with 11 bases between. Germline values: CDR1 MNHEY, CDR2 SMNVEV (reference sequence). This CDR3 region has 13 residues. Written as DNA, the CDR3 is TGTGCCAGCAGCCTAGGACAGACCTACGAGCAGTACTTC. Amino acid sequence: CASSLGQTYEQYF.

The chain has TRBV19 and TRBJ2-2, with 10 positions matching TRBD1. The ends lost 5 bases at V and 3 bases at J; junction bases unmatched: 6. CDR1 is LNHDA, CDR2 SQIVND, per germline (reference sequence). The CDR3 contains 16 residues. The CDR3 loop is CASSSRDRGYTGELFF. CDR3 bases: TGTGCCAGTAGTTCCCGGGACAGGGGTTACACCGGGGAGCTGTTTTTT.

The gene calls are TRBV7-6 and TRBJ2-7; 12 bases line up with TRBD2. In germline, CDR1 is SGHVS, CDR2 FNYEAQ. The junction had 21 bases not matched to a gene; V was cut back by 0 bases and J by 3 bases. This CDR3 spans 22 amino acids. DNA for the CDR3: TGTGCCAGCAGCTTAGCGCGGGCTAGCGGGAGGGAGATCGGGACTACGGGCTACGAGCAGTACTTC. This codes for CASSLARASGREIGTTGYEQYF.

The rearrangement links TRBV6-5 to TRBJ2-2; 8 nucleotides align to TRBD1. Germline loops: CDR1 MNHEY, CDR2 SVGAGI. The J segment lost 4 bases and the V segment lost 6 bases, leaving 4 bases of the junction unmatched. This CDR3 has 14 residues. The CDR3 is CASRTGVGTGELFF. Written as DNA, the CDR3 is TGTGCCAGCAGGACAGGGGTCGGCACCGGGGAGCTGTTTTTT.

The CDR3 DNA is TGTGCCAGCTCACCACAGGCGAGGCTCAATGAGCAGTTCTTC. The encoded protein is CASSPQARLNEQFF. This chain uses TRBV18 with TRBJ2-1; D remains ambiguous. Germline V gives CDR1 KGHSH, CDR2 LQKENI. V was clipped by 1 base and J by 6 bases, with 10 bases between them. The CDR3 consists of 14 residues.

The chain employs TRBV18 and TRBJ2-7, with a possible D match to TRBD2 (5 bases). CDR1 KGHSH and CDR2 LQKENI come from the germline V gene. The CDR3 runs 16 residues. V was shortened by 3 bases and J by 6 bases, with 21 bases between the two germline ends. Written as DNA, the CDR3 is TGTGCCAGCTCACCCTCCCAGCGGTTTGGGGTATCCGAGCAGTACTTC. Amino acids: CASSPSQRFGVSEQYF.

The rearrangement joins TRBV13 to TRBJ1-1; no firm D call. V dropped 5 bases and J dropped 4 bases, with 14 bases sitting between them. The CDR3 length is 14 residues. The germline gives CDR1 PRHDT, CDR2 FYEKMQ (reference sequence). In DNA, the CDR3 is TGTGCCAGCAGCGAAGGGAGTCCAAGCACTGAAGCTTTCTTT. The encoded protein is CASSEGSPSTEAFF.

The DNA of the CDR3 is TGCAGCGTTGAAGATCAAGCTGGAGATACGCAGTATTTT. Amino acid sequence: CSVEDQAGDTQYF. The chain couples TRBV29-1 to TRBJ2-3; D not resolved. Germline V lookup: CDR1 SQVTM, CDR2 ANQGSEA. The CDR3 totals 13 residues. V was trimmed by 0 bases and J by 5 bases, leaving 9 bases between them.

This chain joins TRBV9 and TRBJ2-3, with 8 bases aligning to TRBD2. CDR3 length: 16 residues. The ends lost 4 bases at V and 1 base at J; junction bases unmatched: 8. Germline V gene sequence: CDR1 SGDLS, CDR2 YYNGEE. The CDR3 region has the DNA TGTGCCAGCAGCCATAATAGAGCGGGGGGCACAGATACGCAGTATTTT. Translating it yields CASSHNRAGGTDTQYF. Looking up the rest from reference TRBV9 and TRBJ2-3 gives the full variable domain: DSGVTQTPKHLITATGQRVTLRCSPRSGDLSVYWYQQSLDQGLQFLIQYYNGEERAKGNILERFSAQQFPDLHSELNLSSLELGDSALYFCASSHNRAGGTDTQYFGPGTRLTVL.

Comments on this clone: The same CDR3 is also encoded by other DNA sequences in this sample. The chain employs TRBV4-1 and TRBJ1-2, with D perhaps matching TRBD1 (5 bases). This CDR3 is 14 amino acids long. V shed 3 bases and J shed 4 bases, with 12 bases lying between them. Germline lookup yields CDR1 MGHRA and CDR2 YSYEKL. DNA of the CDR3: TGCGCCAGCAGCCAGTCCGGGACTCGCTATGGCTACACCTTC. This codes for CASSQSGTRYGYTF.

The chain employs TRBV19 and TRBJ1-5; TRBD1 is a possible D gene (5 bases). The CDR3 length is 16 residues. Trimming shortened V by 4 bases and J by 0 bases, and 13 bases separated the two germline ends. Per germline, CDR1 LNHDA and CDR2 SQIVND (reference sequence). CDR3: CASSTPVTDSNQPQHF. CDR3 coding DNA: TGTGCCAGTAGTACCCCCGTGACAGATAGCAATCAGCCCCAGCATTTT.

CDR3 bases: TGTGCCAGCAGCTCCACCTTCCGGGACAGGCCTGAGGAGCAGTACTTC. Residues: CASSSTFRDRPEEQYF. This chain uses TRBV7-9 with TRBJ2-7; 8 positions match TRBD1. The germline V gene has CDR1 SEHNR and CDR2 FQNEAQ (reference sequence). The V and J ends lost 4 bases and 7 bases, in that order; junction bases with no gene match: 15. The CDR3 spans 16 residues.

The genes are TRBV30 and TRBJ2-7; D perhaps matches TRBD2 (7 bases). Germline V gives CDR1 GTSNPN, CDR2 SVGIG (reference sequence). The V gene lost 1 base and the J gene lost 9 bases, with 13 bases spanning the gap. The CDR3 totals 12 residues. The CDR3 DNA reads TGTGCCTGGAGTGAGGGGGGGGGTGTGCAGTACTTC. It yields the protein CAWSEGGGVQYF.

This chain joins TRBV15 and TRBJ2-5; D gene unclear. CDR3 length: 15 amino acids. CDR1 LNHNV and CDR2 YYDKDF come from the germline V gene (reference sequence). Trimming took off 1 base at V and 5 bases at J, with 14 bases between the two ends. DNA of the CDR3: TGTGCCACCAGCAGAGGAGGAGAGGAAAGGGAGACCCAGTACTTC. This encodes CATSRGGEERETQYF.

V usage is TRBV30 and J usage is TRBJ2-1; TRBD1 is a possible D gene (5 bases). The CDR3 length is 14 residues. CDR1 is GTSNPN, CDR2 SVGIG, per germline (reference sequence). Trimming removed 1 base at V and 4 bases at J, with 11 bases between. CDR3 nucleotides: TGTGCCTGGAGTGAGGGGCTTGGTTACAATGAGCAGTTCTTC. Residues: CAWSEGLGYNEQFF.

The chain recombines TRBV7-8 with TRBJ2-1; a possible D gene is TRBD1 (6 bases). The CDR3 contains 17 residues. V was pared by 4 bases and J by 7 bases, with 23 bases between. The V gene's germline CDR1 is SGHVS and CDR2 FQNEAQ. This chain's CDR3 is CASSSDRTRGGGNEQFF. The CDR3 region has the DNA TGTGCCAGCAGCTCGGATCGTACTAGAGGGGGTGGGAATGAGCAGTTCTTC. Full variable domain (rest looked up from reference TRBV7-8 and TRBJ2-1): GAGVSQSPRYKVAKRGQDVALRCDPISGHVSLFWYQQALGQGPEFLTYFQNEAQLDKSGLPSDRFFAERPEGSVSTLKIQRTQQEDSAVYLCASSSDRTRGGGNEQFFGPGTRLTVL.

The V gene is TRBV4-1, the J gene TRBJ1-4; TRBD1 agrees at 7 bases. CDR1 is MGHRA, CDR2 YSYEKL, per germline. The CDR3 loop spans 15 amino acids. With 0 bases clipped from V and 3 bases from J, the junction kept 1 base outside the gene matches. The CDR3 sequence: CASSQDQGANEKLFF. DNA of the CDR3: TGCGCCAGCAGCCAAGATCAGGGGGCTAATGAAAAACTGTTTTTT.

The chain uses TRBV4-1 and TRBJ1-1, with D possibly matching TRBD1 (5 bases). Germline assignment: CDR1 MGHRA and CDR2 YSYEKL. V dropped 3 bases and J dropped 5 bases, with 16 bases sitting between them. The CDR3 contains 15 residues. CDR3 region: CASSQEGSVRTEAFF. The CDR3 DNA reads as TGCGCCAGCAGCCAGGAGGGGTCGGTCAGGACTGAAGCTTTCTTT.

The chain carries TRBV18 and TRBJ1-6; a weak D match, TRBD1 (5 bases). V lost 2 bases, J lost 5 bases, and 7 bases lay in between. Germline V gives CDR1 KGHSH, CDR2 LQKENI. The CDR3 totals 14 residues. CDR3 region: CASSPSGNNSPLHF. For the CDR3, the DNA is TGTGCCAGCTCACCATCAGGGAATAATTCACCCCTCCACTTT.

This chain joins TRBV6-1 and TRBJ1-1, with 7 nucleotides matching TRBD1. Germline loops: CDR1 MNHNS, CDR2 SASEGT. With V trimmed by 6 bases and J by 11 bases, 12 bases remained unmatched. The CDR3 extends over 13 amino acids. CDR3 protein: CASSRDSLRAAFF. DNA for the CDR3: TGTGCCAGCAGCCGGGACAGCCTGCGAGCGGCTTTCTTT.

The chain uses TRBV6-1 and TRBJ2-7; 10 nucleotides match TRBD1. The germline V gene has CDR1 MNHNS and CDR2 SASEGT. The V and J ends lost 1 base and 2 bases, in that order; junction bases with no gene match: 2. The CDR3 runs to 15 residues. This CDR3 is CASSEETGGAYEQYF. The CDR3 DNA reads TGTGCCAGCAGTGAAGAGACAGGGGGCGCCTACGAGCAGTACTTC.

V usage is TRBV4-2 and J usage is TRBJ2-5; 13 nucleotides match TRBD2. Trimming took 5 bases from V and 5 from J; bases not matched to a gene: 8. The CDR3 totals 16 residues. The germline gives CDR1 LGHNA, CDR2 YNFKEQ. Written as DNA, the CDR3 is TGTGCCAGCAGCTTATCCGGGACTAGCGGGGACGAGACCCAGTACTTC. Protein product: CASSLSGTSGDETQYF.

The CDR3 DNA sequence: TGTGCCAGCAGTCTACAGGGGATGGCCTACGAGCAGTACTTC. Translating gives CASSLQGMAYEQYF. V usage is TRBV6-1 and J usage is TRBJ2-5; 7 positions match TRBD1. The J call may be faulty, since TRBJ2-7 better matches the DNA end. Germline V gene lookup returns CDR1 MNHNS and CDR2 SASEGT. This CDR3 has 14 residues.

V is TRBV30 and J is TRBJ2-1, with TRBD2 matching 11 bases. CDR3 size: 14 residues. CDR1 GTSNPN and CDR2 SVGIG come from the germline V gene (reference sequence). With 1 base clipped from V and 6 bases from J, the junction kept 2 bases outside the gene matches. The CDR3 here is CAWSALAGVNEQFF. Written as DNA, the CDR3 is TGTGCCTGGAGTGCACTAGCGGGAGTCAATGAGCAGTTCTTC.

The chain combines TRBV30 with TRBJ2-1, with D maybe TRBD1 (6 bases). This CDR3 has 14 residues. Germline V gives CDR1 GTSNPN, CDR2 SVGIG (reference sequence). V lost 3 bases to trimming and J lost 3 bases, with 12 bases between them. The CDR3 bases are TGTGCCTGGAGAGTTGGGGGCCGCTACAATGAGCAGTTCTTC. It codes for CAWRVGGRYNEQFF.

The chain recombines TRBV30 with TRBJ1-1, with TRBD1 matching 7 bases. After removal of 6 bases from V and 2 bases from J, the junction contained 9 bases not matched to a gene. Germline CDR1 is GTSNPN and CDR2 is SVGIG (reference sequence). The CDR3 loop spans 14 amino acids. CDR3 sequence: CACLRDSYNTEAFF. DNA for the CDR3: TGTGCCTGCCTTAGGGACAGCTATAACACTGAAGCTTTCTTT.

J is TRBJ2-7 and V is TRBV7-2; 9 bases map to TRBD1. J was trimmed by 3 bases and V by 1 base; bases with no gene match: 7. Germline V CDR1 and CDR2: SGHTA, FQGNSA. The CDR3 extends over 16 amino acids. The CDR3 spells CASSLVTGGANYEQYF. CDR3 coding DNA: TGTGCCAGCAGCTTAGTTACAGGGGGCGCGAACTACGAGCAGTACTTC.